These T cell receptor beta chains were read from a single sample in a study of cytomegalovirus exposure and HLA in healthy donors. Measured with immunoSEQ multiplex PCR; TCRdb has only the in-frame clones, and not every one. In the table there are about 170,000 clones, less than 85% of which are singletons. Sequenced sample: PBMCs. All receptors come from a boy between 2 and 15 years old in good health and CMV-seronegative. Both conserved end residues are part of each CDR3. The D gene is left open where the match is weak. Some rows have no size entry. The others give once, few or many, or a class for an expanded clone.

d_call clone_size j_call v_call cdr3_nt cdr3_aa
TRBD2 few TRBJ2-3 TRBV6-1 TGTGCCAGCAGTGAAGCGCGGGAGAGCTGGGTGGATACGCAGTATTTT CASSEARESWVDTQYF
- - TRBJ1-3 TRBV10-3 TGTGCCATCAGTGGGACGGGGGGATCGAAAGGAAACACCATATATTTT CAISGTGGSKGNTIYF
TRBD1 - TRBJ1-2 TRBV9 TGTGCCAGCAGCGTAGGGACAGGGATTGGCTACACCTTC CASSVGTGIGYTF
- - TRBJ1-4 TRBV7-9 TGTGCCAGCAGAAGGCGGGGAGACACCTCGGAAAAACTGTTTTTT CASRRRGDTSEKLFF
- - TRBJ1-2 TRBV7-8 TGTGCCAGCAGCTTGGGCAGGGCCCGTCGAGGCTACACCTTC CASSLGRARRGYTF
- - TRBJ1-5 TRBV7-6 TGTGCCAGCAGCCCGGAGCGGACAGCGCTAGGGCCCCAGCATTTT CASSPERTALGPQHF
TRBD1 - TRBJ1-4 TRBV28 TGTGCCAGCAGTTTCGTAGGACAGGGTCAGGAAAAACTGTTTTTT CASSFVGQGQEKLFF
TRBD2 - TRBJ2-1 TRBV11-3 TGTGCCAGCAGTAGACTAGCGGGAGAGGGTGAGCAGTTCTTC CASSRLAGEGEQFF
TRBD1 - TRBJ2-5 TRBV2 TGTGCCAGCAGCCTCGACAGGGGGCGGGAAGAGACCCAGTACTTC CASSLDRGREETQYF
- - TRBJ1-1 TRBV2 TGTGCCAGCACTCAGGGACACTCGAACACTGAAGCTTTCTTT CASTQGHSNTEAFF
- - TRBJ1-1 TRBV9 TGTGCCAGCAGCGTAGGGGGCGGGGGGCCTGAAGCTTTCTTT CASSVGGGGPEAFF
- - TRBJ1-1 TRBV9 TGTGCCAGCACCCTCCGGCGGGGCCTCTACCCTACCGAAGCTTTCTTT CASTLRRGLYPTEAFF
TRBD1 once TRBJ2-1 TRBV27 TGTGCCACCGCCCGCCCCCGGGACAGGGACTACAATGAGCAGTTCTTC CATARPRDRDYNEQFF
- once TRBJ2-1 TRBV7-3 TGTGCCAGCAGCTTAATAACAGGGAGTGAGCAGTTCTTC CASSLITGSEQFF
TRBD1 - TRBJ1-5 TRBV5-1 TGCGCCAGCAGCTTGGAGACAGGGAGCAATCAGCCCCAGCATTTT CASSLETGSNQPQHF
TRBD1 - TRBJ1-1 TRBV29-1 TGCAGCGTGGAAACAGGGGGCAACACTGAAGCTTTCTTT CSVETGGNTEAFF
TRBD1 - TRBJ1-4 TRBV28 TGTGCCAGCAGGGAGACAGGGCGTAATAATGAAAAACTGTTTTTT CASRETGRNNEKLFF
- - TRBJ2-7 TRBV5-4 TGTGCCAGCAGCTATCCAGACTCCTACGAGCAGTACTTC CASSYPDSYEQYF
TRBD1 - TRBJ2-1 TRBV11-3 TGTGCCAGCAGCTTAACCGGGACAGCCTCCTACAATGAGCAGTTCTTC CASSLTGTASYNEQFF
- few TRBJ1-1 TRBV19 TGTGCCAGTAGTTTTAGGCACAGGGCCCTGAACACTGAAGCTTTCTTT CASSFRHRALNTEAFF
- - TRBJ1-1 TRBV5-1 TGCGCCAGCAGCTTGGAGCCGAACACTGAAGCTTTCTTT CASSLEPNTEAFF
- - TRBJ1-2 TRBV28 TGTGCCAGCTATCCGACTCTGGGTCCACCCGGCTACACCTTC CASYPTLGPPGYTF
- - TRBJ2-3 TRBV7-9 TGTGCCAGCAGCCTAGGGTCTACTATTCACACAGATACGCAGTATTTT CASSLGSTIHTDTQYF
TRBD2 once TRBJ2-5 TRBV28 TGTGCCAGCAGTCCCGGGACTAAAGAGACCCAGTACTTC CASSPGTKETQYF
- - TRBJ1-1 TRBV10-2 TGCGCCAGCAGTATTTGGTCTCGGCTCGAATCTAGTTCCGGTCCTGAAGCTTTCTTT CASSIWSRLESSSGPEAFF
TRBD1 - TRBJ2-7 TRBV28 TGTGCCAGCAGTCCTGCATTGGGACAGGAAACCTACGAGCAGTACTTC CASSPALGQETYEQYF
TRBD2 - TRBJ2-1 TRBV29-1 TGCAGCGTTCAGGGCTCCTCTAGCGGGACTTACAATGAGCAGTTCTTC CSVQGSSSGTYNEQFF
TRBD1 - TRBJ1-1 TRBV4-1 TGCGCCAGCAGCCCCCTCGGGACAGGGGAAGCTTTCTTT CASSPLGTGEAFF
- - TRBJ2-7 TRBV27 TGTGCCAGCAGTTTACAAAACTACGAGCAGTACTTC CASSLQNYEQYF
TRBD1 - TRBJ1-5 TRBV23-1 TGCGCCAGCAGTCAACGACAGGGATGCGGCAATCAGCCCCAGCATTTT CASSQRQGCGNQPQHF
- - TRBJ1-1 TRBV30 TGTGCCTGGTTCGCAGAGGGGGTAAACACTGAAGCTTTCTTT CAWFAEGVNTEAFF
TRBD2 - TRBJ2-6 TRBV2 TGTGCCAGCCAAGAAGGACTAGCGGGAGTGGAGTTTAAAACTGGGGCCAACGTCCTGACTTTC CASQEGLAGVEFKTGANVLTF
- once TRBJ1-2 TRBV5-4 TGTGCCAGCAAGCTTGAATTACGCGGGGGTGGCTACACCTTC CASKLELRGGGYTF
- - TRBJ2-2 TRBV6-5 TGTGCCAGCAGTTTGGTGGCAGGCGAATACACCGGGGAGCTGTTTTTT CASSLVAGEYTGELFF
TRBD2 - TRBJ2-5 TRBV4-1 TGCGCCAGCAGCCATAGACTAGCGGGGGGGCGAACTGACCAAGAGACCCAGTACTTC CASSHRLAGGRTDQETQYF
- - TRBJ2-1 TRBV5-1 TGCGCCAGCAGCTTGGATGGGGGGAGCTCCTACAATGAGCAGTTCTTC CASSLDGGSSYNEQFF
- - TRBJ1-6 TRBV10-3 TGTGCCTCCGGGGACTATAATTCACCCCTCCACTTT CASGDYNSPLHF
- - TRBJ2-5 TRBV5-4 TGTGCCAGCAGCTTGCGAGGGCCGCTGCAAGAGACCCAGTACTTC CASSLRGPLQETQYF
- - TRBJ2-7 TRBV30 TGTGCCTGGAGTTCAGGGACAAGCTCCTACGAGCAGTACTTC CAWSSGTSSYEQYF
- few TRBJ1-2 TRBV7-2 TGTGCCAGCAGCTTAGCGACAGGACTTAACTATGGCTACACCTTC CASSLATGLNYGYTF
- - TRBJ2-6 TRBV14 TGTGCCAGCAGCCAAGATGGAGGGCGTGCGGGGGCCAACGTCCTGACTTTC CASSQDGGRAGANVLTF
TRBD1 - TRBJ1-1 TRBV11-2 TGTGCCAGCAGCTTTGGTAGGGGGCACGGAACTGAAGCTTTCTTT CASSFGRGHGTEAFF
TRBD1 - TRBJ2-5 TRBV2 TGTGCCAGCAGTGAGAGACAGGGAAAAGAGACCCAGTACTTC CASSERQGKETQYF
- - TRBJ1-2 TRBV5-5 TGTGCCAGCAGCTTGATCTCCGGGGATGGCTACACCTTC CASSLISGDGYTF
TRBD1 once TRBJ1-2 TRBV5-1 TGCGCCAGCAGCTTAGGAGTGTTGACAGGGGAGTCTGGCTACACCTTC CASSLGVLTGESGYTF
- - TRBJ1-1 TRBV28 TGTGCCAGCAGTTTCAAGAACACTGAAGCTTTCTTT CASSFKNTEAFF
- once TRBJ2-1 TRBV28 TGTGCCAGCAGACTTAGCTCCTACAATGAGCAGTTCTTC CASRLSSYNEQFF
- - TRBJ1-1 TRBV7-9 TGTGCCAGCAGCCCCTGGACAGTTGAAGCTTTCTTT CASSPWTVEAFF
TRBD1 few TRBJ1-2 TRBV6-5 TGTGCCAGCAGCCCGGGACAGGATTTCTATGGCTACACCTTC CASSPGQDFYGYTF
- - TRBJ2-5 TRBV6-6 TGTGCCAGCAGTGTGCAGGCCCAAGAGACCCAGTACTTC CASSVQAQETQYF
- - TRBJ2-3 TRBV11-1 TGTGCCAGCTCACCAGGGGGACTTCACACAGATACGCAGTATTTT CASSPGGLHTDTQYF
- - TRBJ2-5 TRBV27 TGTGCCAGCATGATGACACGACAAGAGACCCAGTACTTC CASMMTRQETQYF
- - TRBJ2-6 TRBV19 TGTGCCAGCTCCCTAGCCCTCAACTCTGGGGCCAACGTCCTGACTTTC CASSLALNSGANVLTF
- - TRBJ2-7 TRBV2 TGTGCCAGCACCCACCGTGGGAGCTCCTACGAGCAGTACTTC CASTHRGSSYEQYF
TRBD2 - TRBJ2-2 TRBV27 TGTGCCAGCGGGAGACTAGCGGGCACCGGGGAGCTGTTTTTT CASGRLAGTGELFF
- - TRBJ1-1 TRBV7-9 TGTTCCAGCAGCTTAGTTGCAGGGTCGAACACTGAAGCTTTCTTT CSSSLVAGSNTEAFF
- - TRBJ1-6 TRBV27 TGTGCCAGCAGTTTATCAGGAGTTCTTAATTCACCCCTCCACTTT CASSLSGVLNSPLHF
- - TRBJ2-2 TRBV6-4 TGTGCCAGCAGTCTGGGGGGAGGCGGGGAGCTGTTTTTT CASSLGGGGELFF
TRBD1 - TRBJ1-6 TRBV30 TGTGCCTCGGACAGGGAGGGCTCACCCCTCCACTTT CASDREGSPLHF
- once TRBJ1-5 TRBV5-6 TGTGCCAGCAGCTCCCGAGGAGTAAAGCTGAATCAGCCCCAGCATTTT CASSSRGVKLNQPQHF